The present entry profiles one T cell receptor beta chain with its context. This clone came up a few times. The antigen it binds to is not known. There are no base qualities to consult, and no much larger clone falls within one base. V is reduced by 4 bases and J by 8 bases, leaving a spacing of 11 bases between them. CDR1 is given as SGHTA and CDR2 as FQGTGA, both from the germline V gene. The CDR3 contains 13 residues, cysteine and phenylalanine counted. Of the read, only the CDR3 DNA is kept; its 39 bases are in frame from base 1. The entry originates in a study of vaccination effects on CD4 cells after COVID-19 (dated by TCRdb to between 2021 and 2024). A note on the overall study: To identify antigen-specific CD4+ T cell clonotypes by their expansion, the ViraFEST assay first stimulated PBMC with viral peptide pools and then applied TCR sequencing. Post-vaccine samples across the study were collected a median of 72 days after the second dose, with a range of 14 to 241. Over 1.5 million PBMC per well were cultured with approximately 10 ug/ml peptides in IMDM containing approximately 4.5% human AB serum, 8.5 to 10 IU/ml IL-2 and gentamicin. In both COVID-19 convalescent patients and infection-naive vaccine recipients, the study compared SARS-CoV-2 spike-specific CD4+ TCR repertoires from before mRNA vaccination with those from after it. The full study included approximately nine COVID-19 convalescent patients and a handful of SARS-CoV-2-naive healthy vaccine recipients. In the study, cultures from other donors were sequenced using the Oncomine TCR Beta short-read assay on an Illumina iSeq 100.

After 10 to 11 days of culture, CD4+ T cells were isolated with the EasySep CD4+ T cell isolation kit. Two doses of either the BNT162b2 or the mRNA-1273 mRNA SARS-CoV-2 vaccine were administered to participants. Negative nucleocapsid antibody results before and after vaccination confirmed that the healthy vaccine recipients had no prior SARS-CoV-2 infection. On days 3 and 7, half of the culture medium was replaced with fresh IL-2-containing medium. Unless otherwise noted, each peptide stimulation condition was cultured in triplicate wells. PBMC were separated from whole blood using Ficoll-Paque Plus gradient centrifugation and were then either cryopreserved at -140C or used fresh. The QIAamp micro DNA kit was used to extract genomic DNA from the cultured CD4+ T cells. Libraries were made using the immunoSEQ multiplex PCR assay. TCR beta CDR3 sequencing was performed on DNA from the cultured, isolated CD4+ T cells. The authors' analysis ran thus. Non-productive TCR sequences were discarded, and reads were trimmed to the CDR3 region, with only CDR3s of 7 or more amino acids retained. The MANAFEST web app was used to pick out antigen-specific clonotypes by comparing their expansion in peptide wells with that in reference cultures. For clones to be considered positive, expansion at FDR<0.05 versus reference and all other wells, an odds ratio above 5, and a frequency above 0.1% in two replicate wells were required. A clonotype was called cross-reactive if it was significantly expanded both in SARS-CoV-2 spike wells and in at least one common cold coronavirus spike condition. Levenshtein distance calculated with the stringdist R package was used to assess CDR3 similarity, and unrooted trees were constructed with ape in R 3.6.1. Here the immuneACCESS table is served through TCRdb, limited to in-frame sequences with V and J called. Missing clones are a known gap in these copies; in checked studies unresolved V genes cover under half, and the rest lacks a known reason. That table supplies the V and J calls and clone size; D and trimming were determined from the DNA. For this sample the table gives about 73,000 clones, of which around 69% were detected only once. The top ten clones comprise about 2.3% of the sample.

Overall study outcomes, separate from this receptor: Only a small number of convalescent patients were included, and no early post-infection timepoints were available, which limited the study. At late post-vaccination timepoints, both infection-induced and vaccine-induced clones showed marked clonal contraction, consistent with waning T cell responses. Among healthy vaccine recipients, nearly all vaccine-induced clones were SARS-CoV-2 mono-reactive, and only 1 of 255 was cross-reactive with common cold coronaviruses.

The sequenced sample was CD4+ T cells from PBMCs cultured without peptide, obtained after COVID-19 vaccination. This clonotype originated in a human donor who received a COVID-19 vaccine. Recombination connected TRBV7-3 to TRBJ1-4; no confident D gene assignment can be made. The nucleotide sequence reads as follows: TGTGCCAGCAGCTGGGCTCCTGGGGAAAAACTGTTTTTT. Its product reads: CASSWAPGEKLFF.